This TCR beta chain was sequenced for a study of T cells in Graves' hyperthyroidism and ophthalmopathy. The CDR3 regions of TCR beta were amplified from RNA transcripts. Carried out on the TCR CDR3, a first-round RT-PCR used the HTBI primer set. One entry per CDR3 protein, called by TCRdb with MiXCR from the multiplex PCR reads. The repertoire holds around 370,000 distinct CDR3 sequences, approximately 17% seen once, with 40% in the top ten. In its sample, this clonotype was seen many times. Diagnoses were established using clinical symptoms, serum thyroxine and TRAb, thyroid ultrasound and orbital computed tomography. The CDR3 runs 13 residues. Germline-derived CDR1 and CDR2 are SNHLY and FYNNEI. V was cut by 3 bases and J by 4 bases, with 9 bases left in between.

Sequenced material: blood. V gene TRBV2 combines with J gene TRBJ1-2; D gene unclear. The receptor's source is a man aged 18 to 35 with Graves' ophthalmopathy. The CDR3 protein is CASSEQTVYGYTF. The DNA of the CDR3 is TGTGCCAGCAGTGAGCAGACGGTCTATGGCTACACCTTC.